This T cell receptor beta chain came from a study of blood T cell repertoires in COVID-19. Original processing notes: The assay estimated nucleated cells by amplifying reference gene primers. The protocol was immunoSEQ multiplex PCR, while the TCRdb copy is restricted to in-frame clones and leaves out a portion. V, J and clone size were drawn from that table, and D and trimming were deduced from the DNA. The table includes 240,000 or so clones, 86% detected once. The CDR3 length is 14 residues. Germline CDR1 reads SGHTA; CDR2 reads FQGTGA. V was trimmed by 2 bases and J by 4 bases, leaving 12 bases between them.

Specimen: PBMCs or T cells enriched from blood (not recorded which). V and J are TRBV7-3 and TRBJ2-7; D is perhaps TRBD2 (6 bases). The clonotype was recovered from a woman in her forties or fifties who had recovered from COVID-19. CDR3 loop: CASSLGPSVYEQYF. In DNA form, the CDR3 reads TGTGCCAGCAGCTTAGGCCCTAGCGTGTACGAGCAGTACTTC. The full variable domain, its missing parts supplied by reference TRBV7-3 and TRBJ2-7, is GAGVSQTPSNKVTEKGKYVELRCDPISGHTALYWYRQSLGQGPEFLIYFQGTGAADDSGLPNDRFFAVRPEGSVSTLKIQRTERGDSAVYLCASSLGPSVYEQYFGPGTRLTVT.